These T cell receptor beta chains were read from a single sample in a study of identical twins. One entry per CDR3 protein, called by TCRdb with MiXCR from the 5' RACE reads. The sample records around 530,000 distinct CDR3 sequences, approximately 16% being singletons. These sequences were also reported in another study, on yellow fever vaccine responses in identical twins.

Sequenced material: CD4+ T cells sorted from blood. All receptors derive from a woman in her late teens or twenties in good health. CDR3s include the opening cysteine and the closing phenylalanine or tryptophan. Fields, in order: D gene, V gene, J gene, clone size, CDR3 DNA, CDR3 protein. The D gene is left open where the match is weak. The listing skips clone size in some rows; elsewhere it reads once, few, many or a size class.

>-|TRBV3-1|TRBJ2-2|few
TGTGCCAGCAGCCGACTAGAAGGGGTCGGGGAGCTGTTTTTT
CASSRLEGVGELFF
>TRBD1|TRBV6-1|TRBJ2-3|few
TGTGCCAGCAGGCTACCAGGGGGCTTGGGCACAGATACGCAGTATTTT
CASRLPGGLGTDTQYF
>-|TRBV29-1|TRBJ2-3|few
TGCAGCTCCACGGGCAGGCGGGACACAGATACGCAGTATTTT
CSSTGRRDTDTQYF
>-|TRBV11-2|TRBJ2-1|-
TGTGCCAGCAGCCCCCCCCTAAGGCATGAGCAGTTCTTC
CASSPPLRHEQFF
>TRBD1|TRBV5-1|TRBJ2-1|few
TGCGCCAGCAGCTGGGGACAGGGGTACAACAATGAGCAGTTCTTC
CASSWGQGYNNEQFF
>-|TRBV14|TRBJ1-1|few
TGTGCCAGCAGCCGTTTCGGAGGGCCGACTGAAGCTTTCTTT
CASSRFGGPTEAFF
>-|TRBV20-1|TRBJ1-3|-
TGCTGCGCTAGAGATCACAACAGGGTATCGGCCGGAAACACCATATATTTT
CCARDHNRVSAGNTIYF
>-|TRBV7-9|TRBJ2-1|few
TGTGCCAGCAGCTTAGGGACCTACTCCTACAATGAGCAGTTCTTC
CASSLGTYSYNEQFF
>-|TRBV6-2/TRBV6-3|TRBJ1-5|few
TGTGCCAGCAGTTACGGGGCTTATAGCAATCAGCCCCAGCATTTT
CASSYGAYSNQPQHF
>TRBD2|TRBV11-2|TRBJ2-2|-
TGTGCCAGCAGCCCTAGCCGGGCGGGAGTTAACGGGGAGCTGTTTTTT
CASSPSRAGVNGELFF
>-|TRBV18|TRBJ2-3|-
TGTGCCAGCTCACCCGGTGGACTCACAGATACGCAGTATTTT
CASSPGGLTDTQYF
>-|TRBV12-3/TRBV12-4|TRBJ2-1|few
TGTGCCAGCGAAGAGACAGGCTACAATGAGCAGTTCTTC
CASEETGYNEQFF